These 29 T cell receptor beta chains came from one sample sequenced in a study of CD8 T cells in ankylosing spondylitis. Each CDR3 protein gets one entry after TCRdb re-called the 5' RACE reads with MiXCR. The sample includes 750,000 to 850,000 distinct CDR3 sequences, approximately 12% of them seen just once. Study outcomes and limitations: A motif in TCR beta, a set of under 10 highly homologous variants, appeared characteristic of ankylosing spondylitis blood.

Their antigen targets remain unknown. The specimen was blood, either unsorted or a sorted T cell fraction (not recorded which). The receptors were sampled from a male donor with ankylosing spondylitis.

This clonotype was observed a handful of times. This chain links TRBV28 with TRBJ1-2; TRBD1 matches 9 bases. Per germline, CDR1 MDHEN and CDR2 SYDVKM. Losses at the gene ends were 5 bases for V and 9 bases for J; bases not matched to a gene: 13. This CDR3 has 15 residues. The CDR3 region has the DNA TGTGCCAGCAGTCCGCCGCCGGGACAGGGACTTCGCTACACCTTC. Amino acid sequence: CASSPPPGQGLRYTF.

A few counts support this clonotype. This chain connects TRBV11-2 to TRBJ2-3; TRBD2 aligns across 10 bases. From germline, CDR1 is SGHAT and CDR2 FQNNGV. After removal of 6 bases from V and 4 bases from J, the junction contained 10 bases not matched to a gene. This CDR3 spans 16 amino acids. The CDR3, as DNA: TGTGCCAGCAGAAAACAGCTAGCGGGAGTGGCAGATACGCAGTATTTT. This translates into CASRKQLAGVADTQYF.

This clonotype has a handful of counts. The chain combines TRBV20-1 with TRBJ2-1; D may be TRBD1 (5 bases). CDR3 length: 11 residues. Trimming shortened V by 5 bases and J by 4 bases, and 6 bases separated the two germline ends. Germline lookup yields CDR1 DFQATT and CDR2 SNEGSKA (reference sequence). The CDR3 region is CSAGAYNEQFF. CDR3 DNA sequence: TGCAGTGCTGGGGCTTACAATGAGCAGTTCTTC.

This clonotype has a single count. Possible read error: a much larger clone is one base away. The gene calls are TRBV12-3 or TRBV12-4 and TRBJ2-7; the D gene is possibly TRBD2 (6 bases). The CDR3 covers 15 residues. Trimming removed 6 bases from V and 6 bases from J, with 21 bases in between. CDR3 region: CASSPSRRAAFEQYF. The CDR3, as DNA: TGTGCCAGCAGCCCCTCCCGGAGGGCCGCCTTCGAGCAGTACTTC.

The CDR3 spells CASRYLAGTTEAFF. The CDR3 DNA is TGCGCCAGCAGATATCTCGCTGGGACCACTGAAGCTTTCTTT. The chain is built from TRBV5-1 and TRBJ1-1; a possible D gene is TRBD1 (5 bases). Germline loops: CDR1 SGHRS, CDR2 YFSETQ. Trimming removed 5 bases at V and 4 bases at J, with 15 bases between. The CDR3 contains 14 residues.

This sequence joins TRBV5-3 and TRBJ2-3; D is ambiguous. TRBV5-3 is given ORF status, its function remaining uncertain. V dropped 8 bases and J dropped 0 bases, with 19 bases sitting between them. The CDR3 totals 16 residues. DNA of the CDR3: TGTGCCAGCGGCCCAGAGGTCCACCTTAGCACAGATACGCAGTATTTT. The encoded protein is CASGPEVHLSTDTQYF.

This clonotype was recorded a few times. The chain combines TRBV2 with TRBJ1-1; 7 bases are shared with TRBD1. Germline CDR1 SNHLY, CDR2 FYNNEI. The CDR3 is made up of 16 amino acids. J lost 0 bases, V lost 4 bases, and 8 bases had no gene match. CDR3 DNA: TGTGCCAGCAGTGGGAAGACAGGGCTGATGAACACTGAAGCTTTCTTT. Protein: CASSGKTGLMNTEAFF.

This clonotype was counted between two and nine times. This chain connects TRBV20-1 to TRBJ2-2; D unresolved. The V and J ends lost 6 bases and 1 base respectively, with 12 bases between them. Germline CDR1 reads DFQATT; CDR2 reads SNEGSKA (reference sequence). The CDR3 sequence is 14 residues long. The CDR3 nucleotides read TGCAGTGCCCCCGGGCACCGGAACACCGGGGAGCTGTTTTTT. It is translated as CSAPGHRNTGELFF.

DNA for the CDR3: TGTGCCAGCGGACTAGCGGGAGGGCCACGTACCAGTGAGCAGTTCTTC. It encodes CASGLAGGPRTSEQFF. The V call is TRBV2, the J call TRBJ2-1; TRBD2 aligns across 15 bases. Trimming took 8 bases from V and 9 from J; bases not matched to a gene: 11. The CDR3 is made up of 16 amino acids. From germline, CDR1 is SNHLY and CDR2 FYNNEI.

J is TRBJ2-2 and V is TRBV19, with no clear D. The CDR3 loop spans 14 amino acids. The V gene's germline CDR1 is LNHDA and CDR2 SQIVND (reference sequence). With 7 bases removed from V and 2 bases from J, the gap between germline ends came to 11 bases. The CDR3 nucleotides are TGTGCCAGTAAAACCTGGGCCAACACCGGGGAGCTGTTTTTT. It yields the protein CASKTWANTGELFF.

There are a few counts of this clonotype. The CDR3 coding sequence is TGTGCCAGCAGCTTTCGCGGCGGTTGGACCGGGGAGCTGTTTTTT. Translating it yields CASSFRGGWTGELFF. V and J are TRBV5-6 and TRBJ2-2; unclear D gene. Per the germline V gene, CDR1 is SGHDT and CDR2 is YYEEEE. The CDR3 covers 15 residues. V lost 2 bases and J lost 5, with 13 bases in between.

Many counts were recorded for this clonotype. J is TRBJ2-3 and V is TRBV29-1; no firm D call. This CDR3 comprises 13 residues. With 4 bases removed from V and 2 bases from J, the gap between germline ends came to 10 bases. Looked up from germline, CDR1 is SQVTM and CDR2 is ANQGSEA. The CDR3 spells CSVGRSSTDTQYF. CDR3 coding DNA: TGCAGCGTTGGACGAAGTTCCACAGATACGCAGTATTTT.

This clonotype has a count of ten or more. The V call is TRBV7-2, the J call TRBJ1-5; D remains ambiguous. The CDR3 sequence is 13 residues long. Germline CDR1 SGHTA, CDR2 FQGNSA. Trimming pared 2 bases from V and 4 bases from J, leaving 6 bases between. CDR3 DNA sequence: TGTGCCAGCAGCTTAATGGAGAATCAGCCCCAGCATTTT. It specifies CASSLMENQPQHF.

There are a few counts of this clonotype. The chain employs TRBV5-1 and TRBJ2-7; TRBD2 matches 8 bases. Germline V CDR1 and CDR2: SGHRS, YFSETQ. The CDR3 is made up of 16 amino acids. With 3 bases clipped from V and 2 bases from J, the junction kept 10 bases outside the gene matches. This CDR3 reads CASSSGGALYPYEQYF. The CDR3 coding sequence is TGCGCCAGCAGCTCCGGGGGGGCCCTTTACCCCTACGAGCAGTACTTC.

A few counts support this clonotype. V and J are TRBV6-1 and TRBJ2-1, with 8 bases fitting TRBD1. Per germline, CDR1 MNHNS and CDR2 SASEGT. The V gene end was trimmed by 2 bases and the J gene end by 9 bases; junction bases not matched to a gene: 3. This CDR3 contains 13 residues. CDR3 sequence: CASSEWTGSEQFF. The CDR3 DNA is TGTGCCAGCAGTGAATGGACAGGGAGTGAGCAGTTCTTC.

The V gene is TRBV5-1, the J gene TRBJ2-6, with D maybe TRBD1 (6 bases). The V and J ends lost 0 bases and 4 bases respectively, with 17 bases between them. Germline CDR1 and CDR2: SGHRS and YFSETQ. This CDR3 has 18 residues. The CDR3 bases are TGCGCCAGCAGCTTGGTTTGGACAGCGCAGGAGGGGGCCAACGTCCTGACTTTC. This encodes CASSLVWTAQEGANVLTF.

The rearrangement links TRBV20-1 to TRBJ1-1, with D uncertain. This CDR3 has 13 residues. The germline V and J ends were trimmed by 3 bases and 3 bases, with 11 bases remaining between them. CDR1 and CDR2 from the germline V gene are DFQATT and SNEGSKA (reference sequence). CDR3 loop: CSARDGRDTEAFF. In nucleotides, the CDR3 is TGCAGTGCTAGGGACGGGAGGGACACTGAAGCTTTCTTT.

This clonotype occurred many times. This rearrangement joins TRBV29-1 to TRBJ2-3; 11 bases line up with TRBD2. Germline V gene data show CDR1 as SQVTM and CDR2 as ANQGSEA. J was trimmed by 5 bases and V by 5 bases; bases with no gene match: 6. The CDR3 consists of 14 residues. In DNA form, the CDR3 reads TGCAGCGTTCTCACTAGCGGGAGTAGAGATACGCAGTATTTT. This gives the protein CSVLTSGSRDTQYF.

This clonotype has a handful of counts. The chain carries TRBV27 and TRBJ2-3; D gene ambiguous. Trimming removed 4 bases from V and 4 bases from J, with 9 bases in between. The V gene's germline CDR1 is MNHEY and CDR2 SMNVEV (reference sequence). This CDR3 spans 13 amino acids. Written as DNA, the CDR3 is TGTGCCAGCAGTTCCGGCGCCGCAGATACGCAGTATTTT. Its protein product is CASSSGAADTQYF.

This clonotype was seen more than once but under ten times. The genes are TRBV6-2 or TRBV6-3 and TRBJ2-7, with 8 positions matching TRBD1. Losses at the gene ends were 8 bases for V and 2 bases for J; bases not matched to a gene: 8. CDR1 is MNHEY, CDR2 SVGEGT, per germline. CDR3 length: 14 residues. CDR3: CASSLWTGTYEQYF. The CDR3 coding sequence is TGTGCCAGCTCCCTGTGGACAGGGACCTACGAGCAGTACTTC.

This rearrangement joins TRBV5-1 to TRBJ2-3; D is possibly TRBD1 (6 bases). The CDR3 contains 15 residues. V was shortened by 3 bases and J by 1 base, with 12 bases between the two germline ends. In germline, CDR1 is SGHRS, CDR2 YFSETQ. CDR3 region: CASSSSGVGTDTQYF. CDR3 DNA: TGCGCCAGCAGCTCATCAGGGGTTGGCACAGATACGCAGTATTTT.

The rearrangement uses TRBV12-3 or TRBV12-4 and TRBJ1-1; tentatively, D is TRBD1 (5 bases). This CDR3 is 15 amino acids long. The V and J ends lost 3 bases and 0 bases respectively, with 11 bases between them. The CDR3 DNA is TGTGCCAGCAGTTTTAGGGGAAACATGAACACTGAAGCTTTCTTT. Its translation is CASSFRGNMNTEAFF.

The rearrangement links TRBV9 to TRBJ2-1; 7 nucleotides match TRBD1. The CDR3 totals 16 residues. Germline CDR1 and CDR2: SGDLS and YYNGEE. J lost 7 bases, V lost 3 bases, and 13 bases had no gene match. For the CDR3, the DNA is TGTGCCAGCAGCGGCCCTTACAGGGGTAACATGAATGAGCAGTTCTTC. As protein: CASSGPYRGNMNEQFF.

This chain connects TRBV4-2 to TRBJ2-7; 8 nucleotides match TRBD1. J lost 4 bases, V lost 4 bases, and 9 bases had no gene match. This CDR3 has 15 amino acids. The V gene's germline CDR1 is LGHNA and CDR2 YNFKEQ. The CDR3 loop is CASSPPAGGQYEQYF. CDR3 DNA: TGTGCCAGCAGCCCTCCGGCAGGGGGCCAGTACGAGCAGTACTTC.

CDR3 sequence reads: CASSAGTLGSPLHF. For the CDR3, the DNA is TGTGCCAGCAGCGCCGGGACACTCGGTTCACCCCTCCACTTT. The chain links TRBV2 to TRBJ1-6; D possibly corresponds to TRBD1 (6 bases). Germline V gene lookup returns CDR1 SNHLY and CDR2 FYNNEI. Trimming left V 6 bases short and J 9 bases short, with 15 bases between. CDR3 length: 14 amino acids. Variable domain in full (rest from reference TRBV2 and TRBJ1-6): EPEVTQTPSHQVTQMGQEVILRCVPISNHLYFYWYRQILGQKVEFLVSFYNNEISEKSEIFDDQFSVERPDGSNFTLKIRSTKLEDSAMYFCASSAGTLGSPLHFGNGTRLTVT.

The chain has TRBV6-5 and TRBJ2-1, with a weak D call TRBD2 (5 bases). The CDR3 consists of 15 residues. Germline CDR1 MNHEY, CDR2 SVGAGI. V was trimmed by 4 bases and J by 4 bases, leaving 14 bases between them. CDR3 in DNA: TGTGCCAGCAGTTCGAGGGCAGTCGGGTACAATGAGCAGTTCTTC. Amino acids: CASSSRAVGYNEQFF.

This clonotype was detected a few times. The chain employs TRBV20-1 and TRBJ2-5; D is uncertain. Per germline, CDR1 DFQATT and CDR2 SNEGSKA (reference sequence). V was shortened by 8 bases and J by 2 bases, with 12 bases between the two germline ends. The CDR3 has 12 residues. This chain's CDR3 is CSTRAEQETQYF. Here the CDR3 DNA reads TGCAGTACCCGGGCAGAGCAAGAGACCCAGTACTTC.

This clonotype was detected many times. The chain recombines TRBV27 with TRBJ2-7; D ambiguous. The CDR3 is 14 residues long. V dropped 5 bases and J dropped 0 bases, with 11 bases sitting between them. CDR1 MNHEY and CDR2 SMNVEV come from the germline V gene (reference sequence). The CDR3 bases are TGTGCCAGCAGTGCATTCAAAGACTCCTACGAGCAGTACTTC. Protein product: CASSAFKDSYEQYF.

The rearrangement joins TRBV20-1 to TRBJ2-1; D may be TRBD1 (6 bases). The CDR3 sequence is 15 residues long. V lost 2 bases, J lost 3 bases, and 14 bases lay in between. Germline lookup yields CDR1 DFQATT and CDR2 SNEGSKA (reference sequence). In nucleotides, the CDR3 is TGCAGTGCTAGAAGTAGGCAGGGGCTCTACAATGAGCAGTTCTTC. Translation gives CSARSRQGLYNEQFF.